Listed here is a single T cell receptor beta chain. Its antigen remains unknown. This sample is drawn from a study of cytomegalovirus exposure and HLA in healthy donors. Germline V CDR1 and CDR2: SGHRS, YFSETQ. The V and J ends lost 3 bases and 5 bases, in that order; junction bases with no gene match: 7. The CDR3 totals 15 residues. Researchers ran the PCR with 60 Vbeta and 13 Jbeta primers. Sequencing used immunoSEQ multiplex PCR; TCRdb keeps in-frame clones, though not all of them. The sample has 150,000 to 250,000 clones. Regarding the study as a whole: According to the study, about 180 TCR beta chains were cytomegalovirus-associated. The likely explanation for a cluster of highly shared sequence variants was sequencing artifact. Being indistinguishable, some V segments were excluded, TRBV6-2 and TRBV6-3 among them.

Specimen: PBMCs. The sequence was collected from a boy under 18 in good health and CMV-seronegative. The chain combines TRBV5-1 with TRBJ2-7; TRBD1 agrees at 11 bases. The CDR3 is CASSSYRDRGDEQYF. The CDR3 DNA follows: TGCGCCAGCAGCTCGTACCGGGACAGGGGGGACGAGCAGTACTTC.